The source of this T cell receptor (beta chain) is a study of cytomegalovirus exposure and HLA in healthy donors. This CDR3 has 14 residues. Per the germline V gene, CDR1 is SNHLY and CDR2 is FYNNEI. Trimming cost V 10 bases and J 0 bases; bases outside gene matches: 5. The primer mix had 60 Vbeta and 13 Jbeta primers. Libraries were prepared by immunoSEQ multiplex PCR; TCRdb keeps only in-frame clonotypes and omits some of them. The top ten clones hold just under 2% of a sample with 150,000 to 200,000 clones, approximately 86% of them seen once. This clone was found once. Sequencing used PBMCs. V usage is TRBV2 and J usage is TRBJ2-1; 8 positions agree with TRBD2. The clonotype comes from a woman in her late teens or twenties in good health and CMV-seronegative. The CDR3 loop reads CATRLAFSYNEQFF. For the CDR3, the DNA is TGTGCCACTAGACTAGCGTTCTCCTACAATGAGCAGTTCTTC.